These T cell receptor beta chains were read from a single sample in a study of beta chain features in type 1 diabetes. Libraries were prepared by immunoSEQ multiplex PCR; TCRdb keeps only in-frame clonotypes and omits some of them. This table holds roughly 370,000 clones, over 11% found once. The sequencing sample was made of naive CD4+ T cells from blood. These receptors were obtained from a man younger than 45 in good health. Each CDR3 is given with its conserved first and last residue. The D gene is left open where the match is weak. Not all rows give a size; the values are once, few, many and, for expanded clones, a class.

CDR3 protein	CDR3 DNA	J gene	D gene	clone size	V gene
CASSLSWLNYGYTF	TGTGCCAGCAGCTTATCGTGGCTAAACTATGGCTACACCTTC	TRBJ1-2	.	few	TRBV7-8
CASSQGGFSYNEQFF	TGCGCCAGCAGCCAAGGCGGGTTCTCCTACAATGAGCAGTTCTTC	TRBJ2-1	.	.	TRBV4-3
CASSVVGSKGEKLFF	TGTGCCAGCAGCGTAGTGGGTTCAAAAGGGGAAAAACTGTTTTTT	TRBJ1-4	.	.	TRBV9
CAISEGGQGTNIQYF	TGTGCCATCAGTGAGGGGGGACAGGGTACAAACATTCAGTACTTC	TRBJ2-4	TRBD1	.	TRBV10-3
CSVVRGGGSTDTQYF	TGCAGCGTTGTTCGGGGCGGGGGTAGCACAGATACGCAGTATTTT	TRBJ2-3	TRBD2	.	TRBV29-1
CASSQTGGKETQYF	TGCGCCAGCAGCCAGACAGGGGGCAAAGAGACCCAGTACTTC	TRBJ2-5	TRBD1	.	TRBV5-1
CASRFQGPTPGELFF	TGTGCCAGCAGGTTTCAGGGGCCCACCCCCGGGGAGCTGTTTTTT	TRBJ2-2	.	.	TRBV7-3
CASSVGVTGVEQYF	TGTGCCAGCAGCGTAGGTGTAACTGGGGTCGAGCAGTACTTC	TRBJ2-7	.	few	TRBV9
CASSQVPGYGYTF	TGCGCCAGCAGCCAAGTCCCAGGCTATGGCTACACCTTC	TRBJ1-2	.	few	TRBV4-3
CSVESRQALNTEAFF	TGCAGCGTTGAGAGTCGGCAGGCCTTAAACACTGAAGCTTTCTTT	TRBJ1-1	.	.	TRBV29-1
CASLQTQGVNGYTF	TGTGCCAGCCTTCAAACCCAGGGAGTAAATGGCTACACCTTC	TRBJ1-2	.	.	TRBV6-1
CASSLHGRETQYF	TGTGCCAGCAGCTTACATGGAAGGGAGACCCAGTACTTC	TRBJ2-5	.	few	TRBV7-2
CASSLRSGGAETQYF	TGTGCCAGCAGCTTAAGAAGCGGGGGGGCTGAGACCCAGTACTTC	TRBJ2-5	TRBD2	.	TRBV13
CASSGGGHLQETQYF	TGTGCCAGTAGTGGCGGGGGGCACCTCCAAGAGACCCAGTACTTC	TRBJ2-5	TRBD2	few	TRBV19
CASSFPPSDEQFF	TGTGCCAGCAGCTTTCCCCCCTCCGATGAGCAGTTCTTC	TRBJ2-1	.	few	TRBV7-9
CASSQAGQGNSPLHF	TGCGCCAGCAGCCAAGCGGGCCAGGGAAATTCACCCCTCCACTTT	TRBJ1-6	.	.	TRBV4-1
CASSTVGGSVNEQFF	TGTGCCAGTAGTACAGTAGGGGGTTCTGTCAATGAGCAGTTCTTC	TRBJ2-1	.	.	TRBV19
CATSRDEAGKFF	TGTGCCACCAGCAGAGATGAGGCGGGAAAGTTCTTC	TRBJ2-1	.	few	TRBV15
CASSEQSVGTDTQYF	TGTGCCAGCAGTGAGCAGAGCGTGGGCACAGATACGCAGTATTTT	TRBJ2-3	.	few	TRBV25-1
CASSPRFGVTYNEQFF	TGTGCCAGCAGCCCACGGTTCGGGGTAACCTACAATGAGCAGTTCTTC	TRBJ2-1	.	few	TRBV5-6
CASSLFVRPDTQYF	TGTGCCAGCAGCTTATTCGTACGCCCAGATACGCAGTATTTT	TRBJ2-3	.	.	TRBV7-2
CASSQLGTGSYQETQYF	TGCGCCAGCAGCCAACTCGGGACAGGGTCGTACCAAGAGACCCAGTACTTC	TRBJ2-5	TRBD1	few	TRBV4-1
CASSPQVADTQYF	TGTGCCAGCAGCCCCCAAGTCGCGGATACGCAGTATTTT	TRBJ2-3	.	few	TRBV5-6
CASSQEGGPTYF	TGCGCCAGCAGCCAAGAAGGGGGGCCAACGTACTTC	TRBJ2-5	.	.	TRBV4-3
CAWSYQENQPQHF	TGTGCCTGGAGTTATCAGGAGAATCAGCCCCAGCATTTT	TRBJ1-5	.	.	TRBV30
CASSSTGGYGYTF	TGTGCCAGCAGTTCGACAGGGGGCTATGGCTACACCTTC	TRBJ1-2	TRBD1	.	TRBV27
CASGLVLAGPLPETQYF	TGTGCTAGTGGTTTGGTGCTAGCGGGACCCCTCCCGGAGACCCAGTACTTC	TRBJ2-5	TRBD2	few	TRBV12-5
CASKKARNQETQYF	TGTGCCAGCAAAAAGGCGAGGAACCAAGAGACCCAGTACTTC	TRBJ2-5	.	.	TRBV7-2
CASSVLGQPLPSYNEQFF	TGTGCCAGCAGTGTTCTGGGGCAGCCCTTACCCTCCTACAATGAGCAGTTCTTC	TRBJ2-1	.	few	TRBV6-1
CASSPGDYGYTF	TGTGCCAGCAGTCCGGGAGACTATGGCTACACCTTC	TRBJ1-2	.	few	TRBV2
CASSPRDRAGNEQFF	TGCGCCAGCAGCCCTCGGGACAGGGCTGGCAATGAGCAGTTCTTC	TRBJ2-1	TRBD1	.	TRBV5-1
CAISESKTLNTGELFF	TGTGCCATCAGTGAGTCTAAGACACTAAACACCGGGGAGCTGTTTTTT	TRBJ2-2	.	.	TRBV10-3
CASSPPGDYGYTF	TGTGCCAGCTCACCTCCAGGGGACTATGGCTACACCTTC	TRBJ1-2	.	.	TRBV18
CASSWTEGDYGYTF	TGCGCCAGCAGCTGGACGGAGGGAGACTATGGCTACACCTTC	TRBJ1-2	.	few	TRBV5-1
CASSLWEGLDNEQFF	TGTGCCAGCAGCTTATGGGAGGGGCTAGACAATGAGCAGTTCTTC	TRBJ2-1	TRBD2	.	TRBV7-2
CASSPGISETQYF	TGTGCCAGCAGCCCAGGGATTAGCGAGACCCAGTACTTC	TRBJ2-5	.	few	TRBV7-6
CASSALERGGRSTGELFF	TGTGCCAGCAGCGCCCTGGAGCGGGGGGGCCGTAGCACCGGGGAGCTGTTTTTT	TRBJ2-2	TRBD2	.	TRBV9
CASSSPGDIYTEAFF	TGTGCCAGTAGTTCCCCTGGGGACATTTACACTGAAGCTTTCTTT	TRBJ1-1	.	few	TRBV19
CATSTGTSGPNTQYF	TGTGCCACCTCTACAGGGACTAGCGGCCCGAATACGCAGTATTTT	TRBJ2-3	TRBD2	.	TRBV15
CASSEILAGQIYNEQFF	TGTGCCAGCAGCGAGATACTAGCGGGACAAATTTACAATGAGCAGTTCTTC	TRBJ2-1	TRBD2	.	TRBV7-2
CASSGGLPRETQYF	TGCGCCAGCAGCGGGGGACTCCCTCGGGAGACCCAGTACTTC	TRBJ2-5	.	.	TRBV5-1
CASSLPRRQGINEQFF	TGTGCCAGCAGCTTACCGAGGAGACAGGGGATCAATGAGCAGTTCTTC	TRBJ2-1	TRBD1	few	TRBV11-3
CASSLTFSTGTFTYEQYF	TGTGCCAGCAGCTTAACATTCTCTACCGGGACATTTACCTACGAGCAGTACTTC	TRBJ2-7	.	few	TRBV7-2
CASSYSKTGRGETQYF	TGTGCCAGCAGTTACTCGAAAACAGGGAGAGGGGAGACCCAGTACTTC	TRBJ2-5	.	few	TRBV6-5
CAWSAIAGGPWETQYF	TGTGCCTGGAGTGCAATAGCGGGAGGGCCTTGGGAGACCCAGTACTTC	TRBJ2-5	TRBD2	.	TRBV30
CASSSRDRGFPQFF	TGTGCCAGCAGCTCCCGGGACAGGGGGTTCCCGCAGTTCTTC	TRBJ2-1	TRBD1	.	TRBV11-2
CASSLTGVDTQYF	TGTGCCAGCAGCTTGACAGGGGTGGATACGCAGTATTTT	TRBJ2-3	TRBD1	few	TRBV5-6
CASSLAGTIDEQFF	TGCGCCAGCAGCTTGGCAGGGACGATCGATGAGCAGTTCTTC	TRBJ2-1	.	few	TRBV5-1
CASTFSGSNQPQHF	TGTGCCAGCACTTTTTCGGGGAGCAATCAGCCCCAGCATTTT	TRBJ1-5	.	few	TRBV2